This entry describes one TCR beta chain. The antigen remains undetermined. The record originates from a study of naive and memory T cell subsets. An equimolar mix of two oligonucleotides served as the beta constant-region primer for TRBC1 and TRBC2. The ligated cDNA underwent four PCR rounds using SP2 and nested alpha and beta constant-region primers. Ligation attached a single-stranded oligonucleotide with a 12-nucleotide UMI and the SP2 primer to the cDNA 3' end. TCRdb used MiXCR to reprocess the UMI-ligation and nested PCR reads, holding one entry per CDR3 protein. The top ten hold 0.09% to 0.13% of the sample, which has around 140,000 distinct CDR3 sequences, approximately 22% seen once. This CDR3 has 16 residues. Germline V CDR1 and CDR2: MNHEY, SVGEGT. Unmatched junction bases numbered 8, after V lost 5 bases and J lost 4 bases. After the first PCR, alpha and beta chain libraries were processed separately. CD4 T cells were positively selected, then CD8 T cells from the CD4-negative fraction.

Study conclusions and caveats: Possibly reflecting memory cells re-expressing CD45RA, a few larger clonotypes occurred in naive repertoires, especially CD8.

Sequencing was done on a sample of naive CD4+ T cells from blood. The rearrangement joins TRBV6-2 or TRBV6-3 to TRBJ2-5; 12 positions agree with TRBD1. The origin of this receptor is a human donor in good health. CDR3 nucleotides: TGTGCCAGCAGTACCCGCCGGGACAGGGGGCTAGAGACCCAGTACTTC. Its translation: CASSTRRDRGLETQYF.